This T cell receptor beta chain was documented in a study of T cells after posttransplantation cyclophosphamide. General study points: Skin or GI-infiltrating T cells shared few TRB sequences with blood. Donor CD8+ memory clones often dominated recipient blood repertoires at later times.

With 4 bases removed from V and 1 base from J, the gap between germline ends came to 7 bases. There are 13 residues in the CDR3. CDR1 SGHTA and CDR2 FQGTGA come from the germline V gene. Repertoires were generated with immunoSEQ multiplex PCR, while TCRdb's copy carries only in-frame clones and drops some. This table holds fewer than 12,000 clones, approximately 86% found once. Cyclophosphamide on days +3 and +4 followed busulfan-fludarabine conditioning and a marrow graft. Turning to this clone: Its antigen is not identified. Other DNA sequences in the sample encode the same CDR3.

This sample comprised CD4+ T cells sorted from PBMCs, obtained after allogeneic stem cell transplant with posttransplant cyclophosphamide. The gene calls are TRBV7-3 and TRBJ1-1, with a weak D call TRBD1 (6 bases). The clonotype comes from a young adult male patient who received an allogeneic stem cell transplant from a related donor, was CMV-positive, and had acute GVHD only. Some T cells may be provided by the graft donor. In DNA, the CDR3 is TGTGCCAGCAGCTCACAGGGGAACACTGAAGCTTTCTTT. This translates into CASSSQGNTEAFF.